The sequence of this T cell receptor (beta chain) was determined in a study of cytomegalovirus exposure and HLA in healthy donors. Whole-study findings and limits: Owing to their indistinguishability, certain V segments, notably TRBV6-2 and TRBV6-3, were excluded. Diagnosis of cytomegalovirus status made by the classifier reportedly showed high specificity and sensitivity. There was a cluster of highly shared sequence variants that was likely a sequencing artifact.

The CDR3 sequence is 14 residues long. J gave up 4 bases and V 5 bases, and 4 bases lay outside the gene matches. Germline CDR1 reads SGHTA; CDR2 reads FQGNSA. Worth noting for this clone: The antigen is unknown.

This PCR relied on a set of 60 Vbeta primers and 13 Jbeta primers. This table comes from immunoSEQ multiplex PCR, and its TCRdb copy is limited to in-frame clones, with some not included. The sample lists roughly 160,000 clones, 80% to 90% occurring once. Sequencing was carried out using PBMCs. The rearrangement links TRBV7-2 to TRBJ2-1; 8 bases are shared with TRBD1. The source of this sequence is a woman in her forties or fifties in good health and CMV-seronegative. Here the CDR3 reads CASSGYRGYNEQFF. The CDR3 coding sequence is TGTGCCAGCAGCGGTTACAGGGGGTACAATGAGCAGTTCTTC.